The clone carrying this TCR beta chain has only a few counts. Its antigen is still unknown. These data originate in a study of response to subunit inactivated influenza vaccine. TCRdb analysed the RT-PCR reads with MiXCR anew, one entry per CDR3 protein. The table records hundreds of thousands of distinct CDR3 sequences, roughly 8.2% of them present only once. Overall study results and limits: A suggestion made by the authors is that each seasonal influenza vaccination recruits few new T cells.

The source is a man between 50 and 69 years old who received an inactivated influenza vaccine. This specimen was PBMCs from blood, taken less than 30 months after vaccination.

The CDR3 sequence is CASSEIGLADTQYF. The CDR3 DNA sequence: TGTGCCAGCAGCGAAATCGGACTAGCAGATACGCAGTATTTT. J is TRBJ2-3 and V is TRBV9; TRBD2 aligns across 7 bases. Germline CDR1 is SGDLS and CDR2 is YYNGEE. Trimming at V came to 3 bases and at J to 4 bases, leaving 5 bases not matched to a gene. This CDR3 is 14 amino acids long.